Listed below are T cell receptor beta chains from one sample, sequenced in a study of blood T cell repertoires in COVID-19. Assay: immunoSEQ multiplex PCR; the TCRdb copy retains only in-frame clones and omits some. The sample lists roughly 190,000 clones; around 89% were seen once. The sequenced sample consisted of peripheral blood. Receptor source: a man aged 35 to 55 with active or convalescent COVID-19. Each CDR3 is given with its conserved first and last residue. A D gene is named only where the DNA matches it firmly. Rows may omit the clone size; those that give it use once, few, many or a size class.

size: -
D: TRBD2
J: TRBJ2-3
V: TRBV7-2
CDR3: CASRTGGPADTQYF
DNA: TGTGCCAGCCGGACGGGAGGGCCAGCAGATACGCAGTATTTT

size: few
D: -
J: TRBJ1-6
V: TRBV19
CDR3: CASSIPGNSPLHF
DNA: TGTGCCAGTAGTATTCCGGGGAATTCACCCCTCCACTTT

size: -
D: TRBD1
J: TRBJ1-5
V: TRBV27
CDR3: CASSSPGQGNQPQHF
DNA: TGTGCCAGCAGTTCCCCGGGACAGGGTAATCAGCCCCAGCATTTT

size: -
D: -
J: TRBJ2-3
V: TRBV3-1/TRBV3-2
CDR3: CASSRQSPTDTQYF
DNA: TGTGCCAGCAGCCGACAGAGCCCCACAGATACGCAGTATTTT

size: -
D: TRBD1
J: TRBJ1-1
V: TRBV20-1
CDR3: CSACGDRGTEAFF
DNA: TGCAGTGCTTGTGGTGACAGGGGCACTGAAGCTTTCTTT

size: -
D: TRBD1
J: TRBJ1-6
V: TRBV6-5
CDR3: CASSYGGQLESPLHF
DNA: TGTGCCAGCAGTTACGGGGGACAGCTCGAATCACCCCTCCACTTT

size: -
D: TRBD1
J: TRBJ1-5
V: TRBV5-1
CDR3: CASSTGDSDNQPQHF
DNA: TGCGCCAGCAGCACGGGGGACAGCGACAATCAGCCCCAGCATTTT

size: -
D: -
J: TRBJ1-2
V: TRBV30
CDR3: CAWTLGGLNYGYTF
DNA: TGTGCCTGGACCTTGGGGGGATTGAACTATGGCTACACCTTC

size: -
D: -
J: TRBJ1-1
V: TRBV5-1
CDR3: CASSLGVRYTEAFF
DNA: TGCGCCAGCAGCTTGGGGGTGCGGTACACTGAAGCTTTCTTT

size: -
D: -
J: TRBJ2-1
V: TRBV18
CDR3: CASFTSPNNEQFF
DNA: TGTGCCAGCTTCACTAGTCCCAACAATGAGCAGTTCTTC

size: -
D: TRBD1
J: TRBJ1-2
V: TRBV18
CDR3: CASSPGQLNYGYTF
DNA: TGTGCCAGCTCACCGGGACAGCTAAACTATGGCTACACCTTC

size: -
D: -
J: TRBJ1-1
V: TRBV9
CDR3: CASSVGSAGDTEAFF
DNA: TGTGCCAGCAGCGTAGGATCAGCAGGGGACACTGAAGCTTTCTTT

size: -
D: TRBD1
J: TRBJ1-3
V: TRBV11-3
CDR3: CASSLTAGTGDGNTIYF
DNA: TGTGCCAGCAGCTTAACCGCCGGGACAGGGGACGGAAACACCATATATTTT

size: many
D: TRBD1
J: TRBJ2-7
V: TRBV6-1
CDR3: CASSESGTGGYEQYF
DNA: TGTGCCAGCAGTGAATCCGGGACAGGGGGCTACGAGCAGTACTTC

size: -
D: -
J: TRBJ1-1
V: TRBV14
CDR3: CASSQDIFGGEAFF
DNA: TGTGCCAGCAGCCAAGATATCTTCGGAGGGGAAGCTTTCTTT

size: -
D: TRBD1
J: TRBJ2-2
V: TRBV5-4
CDR3: CASSPGQGRNTGELFF
DNA: TGTGCCAGCAGCCCCGGACAGGGGCGGAACACCGGGGAGCTGTTTTTT

size: once
D: -
J: TRBJ1-1
V: TRBV7-2
CDR3: CASSSSGSGGAFF
DNA: TGTGCCAGCAGCTCTTCGGGTTCGGGTGGAGCTTTCTTT

size: -
D: TRBD2
J: TRBJ2-5
V: TRBV18
CDR3: CASSPPGLKETQYF
DNA: TGTGCCAGCTCACCTCCGGGACTAAAAGAGACCCAGTACTTC

size: -
D: -
J: TRBJ1-5
V: TRBV18
CDR3: CASSPLGRLNQPQHF
DNA: TGTGCCAGCTCACCTCTAGGCAGACTAAATCAGCCCCAGCATTTT

size: -
D: TRBD1
J: TRBJ2-7
V: TRBV24-1
CDR3: CATSDLDRGAYEQYF
DNA: TGTGCCACCAGTGATTTGGACAGGGGGGCCTACGAGCAGTACTTC

size: -
D: -
J: TRBJ2-7
V: TRBV7-9
CDR3: CASEQAGGYEQYF
DNA: TGTGCCAGCGAGCAGGCAGGGGGGTACGAGCAGTACTTC

size: -
D: -
J: TRBJ2-3
V: TRBV11-3
CDR3: CASSYHDRRSTDTQYF
DNA: TGTGCCAGCAGCTATCATGACAGGCGTAGCACAGATACGCAGTATTTT

size: -
D: -
J: TRBJ2-7
V: TRBV3-1/TRBV3-2
CDR3: CASSQEITGLYSYEQYF
DNA: TGTGCCAGCAGCCAGGAAATCACAGGGTTGTACTCCTACGAGCAGTACTTC

size: -
D: TRBD1
J: TRBJ1-2
V: TRBV3-1/TRBV3-2
CDR3: CASSPDRGDFNGYTF
DNA: TGTGCCAGCAGCCCTGACAGGGGGGATTTTAATGGCTACACCTTC

size: -
D: TRBD2
J: TRBJ2-7
V: TRBV4-1
CDR3: CASSQGPSGNEQYF
DNA: TGCGCCAGCAGCCAAGGACCTAGCGGGAACGAGCAGTACTTC

size: -
D: TRBD1
J: TRBJ2-7
V: TRBV2
CDR3: CATAGQGKHEQYF
DNA: TGTGCCACTGCCGGACAGGGAAAACACGAGCAGTACTTC

size: -
D: -
J: TRBJ2-4
V: TRBV11-3
CDR3: CASSPTRTGNIQYF
DNA: TGTGCCAGCAGCCCGACTAGGACTGGAAACATTCAGTACTTC

size: -
D: TRBD2
J: TRBJ2-3
V: TRBV10-3
CDR3: CAISESPSGRVTDTQYF
DNA: TGTGCCATCAGTGAGTCGCCTAGCGGGAGGGTAACAGATACGCAGTATTTT

size: -
D: -
J: TRBJ2-7
V: TRBV7-8
CDR3: CASSRTTLYEQYF
DNA: TGTGCCAGCAGCCGGACTACCCTCTACGAGCAGTACTTC

size: -
D: TRBD1
J: TRBJ1-5
V: TRBV19
CDR3: CASTLGQGFGQPQHF
DNA: TGTGCCAGTACCCTCGGACAGGGCTTCGGTCAGCCCCAGCATTTT

size: -
D: -
J: TRBJ1-5
V: TRBV6-5
CDR3: CASSYQGWGSNQPQHF
DNA: TGTGCCAGCAGTTACCAGGGATGGGGAAGCAATCAGCCCCAGCATTTT

size: -
D: -
J: TRBJ1-4
V: TRBV25-1
CDR3: CASSDGRGGEKLFF
DNA: TGTGCCAGCAGTGACGGGAGGGGTGGAGAAAAACTGTTTTTT

size: -
D: -
J: TRBJ2-5
V: TRBV29-1
CDR3: CSVGGGKLEPETQYF
DNA: TGCAGCGTTGGGGGGGGCAAATTGGAGCCAGAGACCCAGTACTTC

size: once
D: TRBD1
J: TRBJ1-4
V: TRBV5-6
CDR3: CASSPFLDRASNEKLFF
DNA: TGTGCCAGCAGCCCATTTTTGGACAGGGCTTCTAATGAAAAACTGTTTTTT

size: -
D: -
J: TRBJ2-3
V: TRBV27
CDR3: CASSPYLAETDTQYF
DNA: TGTGCCAGCAGTCCTTACTTAGCGGAAACAGATACGCAGTATTTT

size: -
D: -
J: TRBJ2-3
V: TRBV6-5
CDR3: CASRGSTDTQYF
DNA: TGTGCCAGCAGGGGCAGCACAGATACGCAGTATTTT

size: -
D: -
J: TRBJ2-5
V: TRBV2
CDR3: CASGAAETQYF
DNA: TGTGCCAGCGGAGCGGCGGAGACCCAGTACTTC

size: -
D: TRBD1
J: TRBJ1-2
V: TRBV6-4
CDR3: CASARDSGYGYTF
DNA: TGTGCCAGCGCAAGGGACAGCGGGTATGGCTACACCTTC

size: -
D: TRBD1
J: TRBJ2-7
V: TRBV6-5
CDR3: CAGGQGRGYEQYF
DNA: TGTGCCGGAGGACAGGGGAGAGGGTACGAGCAGTACTTC

size: -
D: TRBD1
J: TRBJ1-2
V: TRBV19
CDR3: CASVPTRLTGSFGGYTF
DNA: TGTGCCAGCGTCCCCACCCGCTTGACAGGGTCCTTTGGTGGCTACACCTTC

size: -
D: -
J: TRBJ2-6
V: TRBV6-2/TRBV6-3
CDR3: CASSPPVGANVLTF
DNA: TGTGCCAGCAGCCCCCCCGTGGGGGCCAACGTCCTGACTTTC